This TCR beta chain came from a study of CD8 T cells in ankylosing spondylitis. TCRdb re-derived calls from the 5' RACE reads in MiXCR, one entry per CDR3 protein. In the table there are 200,000 to 300,000 distinct CDR3 sequences, about 24% of which are singletons. This clonotype has a handful of counts. Trimming removed 5 bases at V and 6 bases at J, with 18 bases between. Germline lookup yields CDR1 SGHTA and CDR2 FQGNSA. This CDR3 contains 15 residues. The J gene is TRBJ2-3, the V gene TRBV7-2, with D perhaps TRBD2 (7 bases). The specimen was blood, either unsorted or a sorted T cell fraction (not recorded which). The sequence derives from a male donor with ankylosing spondylitis or in good health (not recorded which). CDR3: CASSPHGAGADTQYF. The CDR3 DNA is TGTGCCAGCAGCCCCCACGGGGCGGGGGCTGATACGCAGTATTTT.